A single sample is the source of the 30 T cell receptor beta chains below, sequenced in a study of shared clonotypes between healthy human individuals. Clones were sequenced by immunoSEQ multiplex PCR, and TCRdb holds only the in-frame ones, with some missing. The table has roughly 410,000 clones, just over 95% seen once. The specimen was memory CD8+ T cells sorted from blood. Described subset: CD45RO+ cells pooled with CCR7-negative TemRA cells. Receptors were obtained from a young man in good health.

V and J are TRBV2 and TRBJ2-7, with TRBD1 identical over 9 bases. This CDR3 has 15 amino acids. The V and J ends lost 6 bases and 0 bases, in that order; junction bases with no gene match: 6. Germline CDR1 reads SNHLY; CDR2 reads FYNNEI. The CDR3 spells CASRTGTGISYEQYF. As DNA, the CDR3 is TGTGCCAGCAGAACCGGGACAGGGATCTCCTACGAGCAGTACTTC.

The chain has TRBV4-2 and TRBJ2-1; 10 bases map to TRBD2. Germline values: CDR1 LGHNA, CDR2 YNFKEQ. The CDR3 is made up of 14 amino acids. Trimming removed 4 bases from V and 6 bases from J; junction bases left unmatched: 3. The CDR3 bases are TGTGCCAGCAGCCGAGCGGGAGGGGGCAATGAGCAGTTCTTC. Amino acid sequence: CASSRAGGGNEQFF.

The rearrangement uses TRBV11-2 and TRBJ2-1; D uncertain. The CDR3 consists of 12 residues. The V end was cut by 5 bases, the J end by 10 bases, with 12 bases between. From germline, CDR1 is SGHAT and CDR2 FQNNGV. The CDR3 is CASSALIREQFF. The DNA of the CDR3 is TGTGCCAGCAGCGCTCTCATTCGCGAGCAGTTCTTC.

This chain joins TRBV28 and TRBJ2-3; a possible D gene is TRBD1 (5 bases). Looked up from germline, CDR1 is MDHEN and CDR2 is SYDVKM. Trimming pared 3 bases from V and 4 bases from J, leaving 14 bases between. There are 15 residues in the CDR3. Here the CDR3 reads CASSFDSFVADTQYF. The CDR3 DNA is TGTGCCAGCAGTTTCGACAGTTTCGTCGCAGATACGCAGTATTTT.

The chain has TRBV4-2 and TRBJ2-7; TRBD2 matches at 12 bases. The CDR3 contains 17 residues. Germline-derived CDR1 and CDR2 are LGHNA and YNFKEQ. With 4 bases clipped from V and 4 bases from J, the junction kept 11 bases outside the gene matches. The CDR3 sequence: CASSPGLAGGPWYEQYF. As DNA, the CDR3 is TGTGCCAGCAGCCCGGGGCTAGCGGGAGGGCCTTGGTACGAGCAGTACTTC.

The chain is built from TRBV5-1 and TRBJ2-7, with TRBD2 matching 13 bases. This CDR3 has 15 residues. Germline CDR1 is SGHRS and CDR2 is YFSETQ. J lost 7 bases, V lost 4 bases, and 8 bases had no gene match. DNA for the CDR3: TGCGCCAGCAGCGTCGGACTAGCGGGAGCTCGTGAGCAGTACTTC. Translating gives CASSVGLAGAREQYF.

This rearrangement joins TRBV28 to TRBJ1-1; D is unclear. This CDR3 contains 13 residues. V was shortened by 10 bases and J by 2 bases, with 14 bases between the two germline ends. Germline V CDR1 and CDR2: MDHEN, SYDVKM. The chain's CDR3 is CATRGISNTEAFF. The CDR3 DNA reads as TGTGCCACCCGAGGGATCTCTAACACTGAAGCTTTCTTT.

DNA for the CDR3: TGTGCCAGTAGACAGGGGGCGAACACCGGGGAGCTGTTTTTT. This codes for CASRQGANTGELFF. J is TRBJ2-2 and V is TRBV19; 8 nucleotides agree with TRBD1. V was pared by 6 bases and J by 0 bases, with 0 bases of the junction left unmatched. From germline, CDR1 is LNHDA and CDR2 SQIVND (reference sequence). The CDR3 runs to 14 residues. The full variable domain, completed using reference TRBV19 and TRBJ2-2, is DGGITQSPKYLFRKEGQNVTLSCEQNLNHDAMYWYRQDPGQGLRLIYYSQIVNDFQKGDIAEGYSVSREKKESFPLTVTSAQKNPTAFYLCASRQGANTGELFFGEGSRLTVL.

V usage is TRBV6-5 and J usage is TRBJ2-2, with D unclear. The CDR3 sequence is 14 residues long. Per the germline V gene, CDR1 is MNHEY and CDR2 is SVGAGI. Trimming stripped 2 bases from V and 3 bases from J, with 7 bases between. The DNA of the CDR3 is TGTGCCAGCAGTTACGTAGGCTACACCGGGGAGCTGTTTTTT. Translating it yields CASSYVGYTGELFF.

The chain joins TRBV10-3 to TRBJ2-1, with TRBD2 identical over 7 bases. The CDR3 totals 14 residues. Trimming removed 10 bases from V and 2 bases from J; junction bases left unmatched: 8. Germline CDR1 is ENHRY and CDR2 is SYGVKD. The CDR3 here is CATLAGPTYNEQFF. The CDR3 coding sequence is TGTGCCACCTTAGCGGGTCCTACCTACAATGAGCAGTTCTTC.

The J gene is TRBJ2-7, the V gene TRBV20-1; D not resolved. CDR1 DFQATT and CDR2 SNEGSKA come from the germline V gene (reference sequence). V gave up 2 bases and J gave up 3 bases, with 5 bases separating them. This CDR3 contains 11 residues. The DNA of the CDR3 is TGCAGTGCTAGAACCTACTACGAGCAGTACTTC. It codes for CSARTYYEQYF.

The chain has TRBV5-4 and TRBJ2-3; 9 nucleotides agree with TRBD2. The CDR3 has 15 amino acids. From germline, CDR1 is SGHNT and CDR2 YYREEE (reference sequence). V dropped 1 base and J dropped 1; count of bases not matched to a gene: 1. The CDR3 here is CASSLLAGRTDTQYF. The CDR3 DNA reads TGTGCCAGCAGCTTGCTAGCGGGACGCACAGATACGCAGTATTTT.

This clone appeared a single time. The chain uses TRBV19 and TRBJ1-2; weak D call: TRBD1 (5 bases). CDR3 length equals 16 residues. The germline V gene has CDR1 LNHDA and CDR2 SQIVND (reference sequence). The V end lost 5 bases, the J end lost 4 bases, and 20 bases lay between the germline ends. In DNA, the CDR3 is TGTGCCAGTAGTGTATCCCGGGACCGCGGAGGCTATGGCTACACCTTC. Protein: CASSVSRDRGGYGYTF.

The CDR3 DNA follows: TGTGCCAGCAGGGACAACTCCTACGAGCAGTACTTC. Protein product: CASRDNSYEQYF. The chain uses TRBV27 and TRBJ2-7; a weak D match, TRBD1 (5 bases). The CDR3 runs to 12 residues. Trimming pared 6 bases from V and 0 bases from J, leaving 6 bases between. Per germline, CDR1 MNHEY and CDR2 SMNVEV (reference sequence).

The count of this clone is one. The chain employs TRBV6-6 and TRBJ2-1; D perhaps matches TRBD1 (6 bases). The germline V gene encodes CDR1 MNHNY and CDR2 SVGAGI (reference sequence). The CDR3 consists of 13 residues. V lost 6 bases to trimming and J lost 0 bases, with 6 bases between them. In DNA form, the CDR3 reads TGTGCCAGCAGGGACAGCTCCTACAATGAGCAGTTCTTC. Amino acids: CASRDSSYNEQFF.

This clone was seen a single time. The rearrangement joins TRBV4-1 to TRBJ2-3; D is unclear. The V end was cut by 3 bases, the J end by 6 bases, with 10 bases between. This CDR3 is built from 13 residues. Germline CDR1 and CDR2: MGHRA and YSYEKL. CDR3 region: CASSHLPSDTQYF. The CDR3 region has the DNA TGCGCCAGCAGCCACCTACCGTCGGATACGCAGTATTTT.

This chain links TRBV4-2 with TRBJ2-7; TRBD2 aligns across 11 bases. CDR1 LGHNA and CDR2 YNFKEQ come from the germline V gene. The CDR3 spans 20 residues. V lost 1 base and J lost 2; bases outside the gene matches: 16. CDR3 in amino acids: CASSQGLAGGPVRGPYEQYF. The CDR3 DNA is TGTGCCAGCAGCCAAGGGCTAGCGGGAGGCCCCGTGAGGGGACCCTACGAGCAGTACTTC.

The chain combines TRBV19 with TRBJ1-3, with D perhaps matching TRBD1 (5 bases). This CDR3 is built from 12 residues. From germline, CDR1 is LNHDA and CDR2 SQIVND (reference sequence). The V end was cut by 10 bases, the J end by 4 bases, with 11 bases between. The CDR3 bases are TGTGCCACGGGGACGGAAGGAAACACCATATATTTT. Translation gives CATGTEGNTIYF. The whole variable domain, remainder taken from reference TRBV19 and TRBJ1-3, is DGGITQSPKYLFRKEGQNVTLSCEQNLNHDAMYWYRQDPGQGLRLIYYSQIVNDFQKGDIAEGYSVSREKKESFPLTVTSAQKNPTAFYLCATGTEGNTIYFGEGSWLTVV.

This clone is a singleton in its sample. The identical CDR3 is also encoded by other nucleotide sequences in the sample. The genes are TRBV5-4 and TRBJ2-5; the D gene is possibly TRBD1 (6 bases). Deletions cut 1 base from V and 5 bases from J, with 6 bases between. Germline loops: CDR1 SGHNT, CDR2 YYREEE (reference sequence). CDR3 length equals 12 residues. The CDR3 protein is CASSLTGETQYF. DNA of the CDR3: TGTGCCAGCAGCTTGACAGGGGAGACCCAGTACTTC.

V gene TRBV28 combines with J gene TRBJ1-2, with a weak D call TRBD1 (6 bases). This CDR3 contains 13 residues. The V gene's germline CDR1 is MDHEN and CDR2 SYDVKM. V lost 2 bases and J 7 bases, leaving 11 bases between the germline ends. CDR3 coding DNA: TGTGCCAGCAGTTTAGGGGGCGCAGGTGGCTACACCTTC. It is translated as CASSLGGAGGYTF.

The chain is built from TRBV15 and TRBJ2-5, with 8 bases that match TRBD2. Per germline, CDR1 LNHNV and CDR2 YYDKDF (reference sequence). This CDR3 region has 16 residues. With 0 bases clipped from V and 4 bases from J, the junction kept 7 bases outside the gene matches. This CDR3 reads CATSRDVLGLVETQYF. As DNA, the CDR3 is TGTGCCACCAGCAGAGACGTCCTGGGACTAGTAGAGACCCAGTACTTC. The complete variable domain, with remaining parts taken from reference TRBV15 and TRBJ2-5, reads DAMVIQNPRYQVTQFGKPVTLSCSQTLNHNVMYWYQQKSSQAPKLLFHYYDKDFNNEADTPDNFQSRRPNTSFCFLDIRSPGLGDTAMYLCATSRDVLGLVETQYFGPGTRLLVL.

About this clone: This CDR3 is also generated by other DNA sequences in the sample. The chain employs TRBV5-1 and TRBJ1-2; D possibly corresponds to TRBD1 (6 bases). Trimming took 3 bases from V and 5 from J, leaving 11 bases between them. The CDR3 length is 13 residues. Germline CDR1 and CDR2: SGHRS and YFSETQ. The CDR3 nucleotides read TGCGCCAGCAGCTCCGACAGGTCATATGGCTACACCTTC. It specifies CASSSDRSYGYTF.

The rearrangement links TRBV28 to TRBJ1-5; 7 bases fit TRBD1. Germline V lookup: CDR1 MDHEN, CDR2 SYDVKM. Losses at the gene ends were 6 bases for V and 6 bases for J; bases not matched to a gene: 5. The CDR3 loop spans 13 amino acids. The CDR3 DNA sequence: TGTGCCAGCAGGAAACAGGGGAGTCAGCCCCAGCATTTT. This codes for CASRKQGSQPQHF.

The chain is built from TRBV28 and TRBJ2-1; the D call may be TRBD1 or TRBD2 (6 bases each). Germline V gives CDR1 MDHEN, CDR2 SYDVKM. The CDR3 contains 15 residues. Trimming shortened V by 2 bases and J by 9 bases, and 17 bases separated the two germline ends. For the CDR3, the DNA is TGTGCCAGCAGTTTAGTGGGTAGGGGGGAGAGTGAGCAGTTCTTC. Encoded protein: CASSLVGRGESEQFF. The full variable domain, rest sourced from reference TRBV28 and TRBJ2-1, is DVKVTQSSRYLVKRTGEKVFLECVQDMDHENMFWYRQDPGLGLRLIYFSYDVKMKEKGDIPEGYSVSREKKERFSLILESASTNQTSMYLCASSLVGRGESEQFFGPGTRLTVL.

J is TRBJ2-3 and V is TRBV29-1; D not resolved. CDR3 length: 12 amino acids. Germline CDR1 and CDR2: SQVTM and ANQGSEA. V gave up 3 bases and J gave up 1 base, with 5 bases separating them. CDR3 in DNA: TGCAGCGTTGACCAGGGCACAGATACGCAGTATTTT. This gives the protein CSVDQGTDTQYF.

The CDR3 loop is CASSYSNPALQETQYF. The CDR3 DNA reads TGTGCCAGCAGTTACTCGAACCCGGCTCTCCAAGAGACCCAGTACTTC. The V and J genes are TRBV6-6 and TRBJ2-5; the D is unclear. V was trimmed by 0 bases and J by 1 base, leaving 12 bases between them. The CDR3 length is 16 residues. Germline-derived CDR1 and CDR2 are MNHNY and SVGAGI (reference sequence).

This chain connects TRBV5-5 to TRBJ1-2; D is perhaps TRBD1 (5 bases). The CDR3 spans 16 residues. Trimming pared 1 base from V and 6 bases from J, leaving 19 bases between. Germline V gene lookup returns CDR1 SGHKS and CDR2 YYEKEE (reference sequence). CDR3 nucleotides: TGTGCCAGCAGCTTGTGCATCCCCCGCGGGGGTGATGGCTACACCTTC. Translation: CASSLCIPRGGDGYTF. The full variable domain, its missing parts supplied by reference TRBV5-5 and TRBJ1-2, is DAGVTQSPTHLIKTRGQQVTLRCSPISGHKSVSWYQQVLGQGPQFIFQYYEKEERGRGNFPDRFSARQFPNYSSELNVNALLLGDSALYLCASSLCIPRGGDGYTFGSGTRLTVV.

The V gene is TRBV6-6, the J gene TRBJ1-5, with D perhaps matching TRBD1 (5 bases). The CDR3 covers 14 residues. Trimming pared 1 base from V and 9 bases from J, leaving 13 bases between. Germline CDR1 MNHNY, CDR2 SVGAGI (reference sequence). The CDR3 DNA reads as TGTGCCAGCAGTTACTGGGACGGTCTAAGGCCCCAGCATTTT. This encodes CASSYWDGLRPQHF.

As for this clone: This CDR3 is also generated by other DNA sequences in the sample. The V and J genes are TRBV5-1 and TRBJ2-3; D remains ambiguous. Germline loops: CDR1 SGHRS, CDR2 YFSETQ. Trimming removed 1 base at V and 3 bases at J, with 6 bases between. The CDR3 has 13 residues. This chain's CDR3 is CASSLLRTDTQYF. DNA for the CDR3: TGCGCCAGCAGCTTGCTACGGACAGATACGCAGTATTTT.

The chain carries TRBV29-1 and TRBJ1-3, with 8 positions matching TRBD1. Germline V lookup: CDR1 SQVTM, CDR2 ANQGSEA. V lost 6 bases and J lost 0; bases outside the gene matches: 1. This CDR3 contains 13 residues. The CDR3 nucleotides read TGCAGCGTCGGGACAGGCTCTGGAAACACCATATATTTT. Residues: CSVGTGSGNTIYF.